What follows are 5 T cell receptor beta chains derived from one specimen sequenced in a study of neoadjuvant anti-PD-1 for oral cavity cancer. Time point meaning: after neoadjuvant nivolumab, at surgical resection. This table comes from immunoSEQ multiplex PCR, and its TCRdb copy is limited to in-frame clones, with some not included. The repertoire holds some 70,000 clones, 70% to 90% seen once, with around 3.2% in the top ten. Here the sequenced sample was PBMCs, taken after nivolumab (anti-PD-1) treatment. All receptors come from a person between 40 and 80 years old with oral cavity squamous cell carcinoma.

The chain recombines TRBV10-3 with TRBJ2-1, with 11 bases matching TRBD2. The germline CDR1 and CDR2 sequences are ENHRY and SYGVKD. This CDR3 contains 13 residues. With V trimmed by 10 bases and J by 3 bases, 2 bases remained unmatched. The CDR3 nucleotides are TGTGCCAGCGGGACTAGCGGCTACAATGAGCAGTTCTTC. It yields the protein CASGTSGYNEQFF.

The chain links TRBV2 to TRBJ2-1; 7 nucleotides agree with TRBD1. With V trimmed by 2 bases and J by 2 bases, 3 bases remained unmatched. Germline CDR1 SNHLY, CDR2 FYNNEI. This CDR3 is 15 amino acids long. CDR3 bases: TGTGCCAGCAGTGAATTAAGGGGGCCCTACAATGAGCAGTTCTTC. Translated, it gives CASSELRGPYNEQFF.

This chain uses TRBV6-6 with TRBJ2-7; 8 nucleotides agree with TRBD1. After removal of 6 bases from V and 6 bases from J, the junction contained 7 bases not matched to a gene. In germline, CDR1 is MNHNY, CDR2 SVGAGI (reference sequence). There are 13 residues in the CDR3. CDR3 loop: CASRPPQGGEQYF. In nucleotides, the CDR3 is TGTGCCAGCAGACCGCCACAGGGGGGCGAGCAGTACTTC.

The V gene is TRBV29-1, the J gene TRBJ2-1, with D maybe TRBD2 (5 bases). V was clipped by 3 bases and J by 6 bases, with 15 bases between them. The CDR3 is made up of 14 amino acids. Germline CDR1 SQVTM, CDR2 ANQGSEA. Here the CDR3 reads CSVDRASLSNEQFF. Here the CDR3 DNA reads TGCAGCGTTGACCGGGCTAGCCTCTCCAATGAGCAGTTCTTC.

V and J are TRBV2 and TRBJ2-3; 11 nucleotides align to TRBD2. V gave up 7 bases and J gave up 3 bases; unmatched junction bases: 12. The germline V gene encodes CDR1 SNHLY and CDR2 FYNNEI. There are 17 residues in the CDR3. CDR3 loop: CASNLLPLAGGTDTQYF. As DNA, the CDR3 is TGTGCCAGCAATCTTCTCCCCCTAGCGGGAGGAACAGATACGCAGTATTTT. Full variable domain (rest looked up from reference TRBV2 and TRBJ2-3): EPEVTQTPSHQVTQMGQEVILRCVPISNHLYFYWYRQILGQKVEFLVSFYNNEISEKSEIFDDQFSVERPDGSNFTLKIRSTKLEDSAMYFCASNLLPLAGGTDTQYFGPGTRLTVL.